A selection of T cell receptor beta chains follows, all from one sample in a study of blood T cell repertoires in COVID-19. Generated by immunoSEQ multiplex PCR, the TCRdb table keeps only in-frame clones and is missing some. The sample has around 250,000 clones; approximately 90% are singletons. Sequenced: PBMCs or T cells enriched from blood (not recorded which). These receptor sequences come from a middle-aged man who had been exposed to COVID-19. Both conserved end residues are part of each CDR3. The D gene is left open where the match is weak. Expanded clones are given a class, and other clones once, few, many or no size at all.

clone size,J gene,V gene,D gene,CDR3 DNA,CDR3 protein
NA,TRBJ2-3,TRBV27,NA,TGTGCCAGCAGTTTAAAGTCTCCCTACTCCCAGGAGGCAGATACGCAGTATTTT,CASSLKSPYSQEADTQYF
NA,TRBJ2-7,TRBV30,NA,TGTGCCTGGAGGGGTAGCGGCTCTTACGAGCAGTACTTC,CAWRGSGSYEQYF
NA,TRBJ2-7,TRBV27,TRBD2,TGTGCCAGCAGTCCCGCCGGACTAGCGCGTATCGAGCAGTACTTC,CASSPAGLARIEQYF
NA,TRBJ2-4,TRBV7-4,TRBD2,TGTGCCAGCAGCTTCCCTAGCGGCTACAAAAACATTCAGTACTTC,CASSFPSGYKNIQYF
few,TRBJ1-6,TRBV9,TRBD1,TGTGCCAGCAGCCTTTCCGGACAGGGCGGTCCCTATAATTCACCCCTCCACTTT,CASSLSGQGGPYNSPLHF
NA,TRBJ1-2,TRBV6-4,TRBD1,TGTGCCAGCAGTGACGGACAGGGTTATTTGGATGGCTACACCTTC,CASSDGQGYLDGYTF
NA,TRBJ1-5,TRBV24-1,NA,TGTGCCGTCCTCAGGGTGGGTCAGCCCCAGCATTTT,CAVLRVGQPQHF
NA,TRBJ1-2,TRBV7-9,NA,TGTGCCAGCAGCTTAGTTGAGTATGGCTACACCTTC,CASSLVEYGYTF
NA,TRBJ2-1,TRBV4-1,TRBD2,TGCGCCAGCAGCCAAGATGGTGCTAGCGGGAGAGAACAGTTCTTC,CASSQDGASGREQFF
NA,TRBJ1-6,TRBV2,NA,TGTGCCAGCAGTGATGACGACAAACCCCTCCACTTT,CASSDDDKPLHF
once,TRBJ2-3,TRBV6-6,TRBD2,TGTGCCAGCAGTTACTCACGGGAGGGGTACACAGATACGCAGTATTTT,CASSYSREGYTDTQYF
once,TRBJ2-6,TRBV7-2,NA,TGTGCCAGCAGCTTAGCAAACCGGGTAATCGCTGGGGCCAACGTCCTGACTTTC,CASSLANRVIAGANVLTF
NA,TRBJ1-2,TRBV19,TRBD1,TGTGCCAGTTCGGACAGGGGGAACTATGGCTACACCTTC,CASSDRGNYGYTF
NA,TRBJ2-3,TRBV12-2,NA,TGTGCAAGTCGCAATAGCGGGATGGTCTTTTGGGATACGCAGTATTTT,CASRNSGMVFWDTQYF
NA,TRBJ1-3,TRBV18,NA,TGTGCCAGCTCACGACCCGGGACTGACTCTGGAAACACCATATATTTT,CASSRPGTDSGNTIYF
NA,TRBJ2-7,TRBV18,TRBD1,TGTGCCAGCTCACCAGAGACAGGGTCCCACGAGCAGTACTTC,CASSPETGSHEQYF
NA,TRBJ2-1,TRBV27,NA,TGTGCCAGCAGTTCAGCGAAGGGGGAGAGCTCCTACAATGAGCAGTTCTTC,CASSSAKGESSYNEQFF
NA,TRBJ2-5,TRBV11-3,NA,TGTGCCAGCAGCTTAGGAGTCAAAGAGACCCAGTACTTC,CASSLGVKETQYF
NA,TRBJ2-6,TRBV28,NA,TGTGCCAGCAGTTTAGGGGGCCCCTCTGGGGCCAACGTCCTGACTTTC,CASSLGGPSGANVLTF
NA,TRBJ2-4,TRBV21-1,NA,TGTGCCAGCAGCGAGTCCGGGACAGGGGGCAAAATGAACATTCAGTACTTC,CASSESGTGGKMNIQYF
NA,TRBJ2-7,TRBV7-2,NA,TGTGCCAGCAGCTACGGACTGAACGAGCAGTACTTC,CASSYGLNEQYF
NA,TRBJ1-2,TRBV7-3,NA,TGTGCCAGCAGCCAACAGGGAGACGATGGCTACACCTTC,CASSQQGDDGYTF
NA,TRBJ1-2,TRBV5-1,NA,TGCGCCAGCAGCGACAGTCAGGGAAGCTATGGCTACACCTTC,CASSDSQGSYGYTF
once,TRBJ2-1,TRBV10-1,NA,TGCGCCAGCAGTGATGGTCACCTATACTCCTACAATGAGCAGTTCTTC,CASSDGHLYSYNEQFF
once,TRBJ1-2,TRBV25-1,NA,TGTGCCAGCAGTGAAATAACTGGTCGCTACACCTTC,CASSEITGRYTF
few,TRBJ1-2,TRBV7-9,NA,TGTGCCAGCAGCCTAAGGGACACGTCAGGCTACACCTTC,CASSLRDTSGYTF
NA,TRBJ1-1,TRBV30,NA,TGTGCCTGGAGGACAAGGCAGTTGCGTACTGAAGCTTTCTTT,CAWRTRQLRTEAFF
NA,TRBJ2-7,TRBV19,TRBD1,TGTGCCTCAGGGGGACAGGGTATCTACGAGCAGTACTTC,CASGGQGIYEQYF
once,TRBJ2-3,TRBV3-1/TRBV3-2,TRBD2,TGTGCCAGCAGCCTGACTAGCGGGAGTGGAGATACGCAGTATTTT,CASSLTSGSGDTQYF
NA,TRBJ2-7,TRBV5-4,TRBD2,TGTGCCAGCAGTACTCCACAAGCGGGAGGGTCCTACGAGCAGTACTTC,CASSTPQAGGSYEQYF
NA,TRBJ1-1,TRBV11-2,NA,TGTGCCAGCAGCTTACCAGGGGTCACTGAAGCTTTCTTT,CASSLPGVTEAFF
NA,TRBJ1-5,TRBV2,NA,TGTGCCAGCAGCCCCCATAGCAATCAGCCCCAGCATTTT,CASSPHSNQPQHF
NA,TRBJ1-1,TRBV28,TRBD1,TGTGCCAGCAGCTTGACAGGGGGCTCTGAAGCTTTCTTT,CASSLTGGSEAFF